This TCR beta chain appears in the sequencing data of a study of T cells in Graves' hyperthyroidism and ophthalmopathy. CDR3 size: 13 residues. V was cut by 3 bases and J by 7 bases, with 9 bases left in between. Germline loops: CDR1 SNHLY, CDR2 FYNNEI. Findings and limits, study-wide: Blood also showed most of the thyroid clonotypes that were expanded above 0.001.

TCR beta CDR3 region amplification was performed from RNA transcripts. The TCR CDR3 first-round RT-PCR relied on the HTBI primer set. TCRdb re-analysed the multiplex PCR reads in MiXCR, keeping a single row per CDR3 protein. The sample holds about 700,000 distinct CDR3 sequences, 14% seen once. In its sample, this clonotype was seen many times. Its antigen is unknown. The chain is built from TRBV2 and TRBJ1-4; D remains unclear. The TCR sequence derives from a woman aged 18-29 years with Graves' hyperthyroidism. The sample taken for sequencing was blood. The CDR3 region is CASSDRSGEKLFF. The DNA of the CDR3 is TGTGCCAGCAGTGATAGGAGTGGTGAAAAACTGTTTTTT.